This T cell receptor beta chain was identified in a study of cytomegalovirus exposure and HLA in healthy donors. The overall study: The roughly 120 million unique TCR beta sequences, from 150 million to 200 million T cells, were found by an earlier analysis. Findings and limits, study-wide: Reported performance of the classifier showed diagnosis of cytomegalovirus status with high specificity and sensitivity. Later analysis demonstrated an association between a missense DCLRE1C variant and TCR beta V- and J-gene trimming. Altogether, around 160 TCR beta chains were recorded as cytomegalovirus-associated.

Germline V CDR1 and CDR2: SGHTA, FQGTGA. J gave up 2 bases and V 5 bases, and 6 bases lay outside the gene matches. The CDR3 loop spans 15 amino acids. Comment on this clone: What it binds is not known.

Researchers ran the PCR with 60 Vbeta and 13 Jbeta primers. Here immunoSEQ multiplex PCR was the method, and the copy in TCRdb shows in-frame clones only, minus some. The table records some 150,000 clones, over 80% of them present only once. The TCR originated in a woman in her twenties or thirties in good health and CMV-seronegative. This chain connects TRBV7-3 to TRBJ2-7; TRBD2 matches 10 bases. Sequenced material: PBMCs. The CDR3 sequence is CASSPTGTSAYEQYF. DNA of the CDR3: TGTGCCAGCAGCCCTACCGGGACTAGCGCCTACGAGCAGTACTTC.